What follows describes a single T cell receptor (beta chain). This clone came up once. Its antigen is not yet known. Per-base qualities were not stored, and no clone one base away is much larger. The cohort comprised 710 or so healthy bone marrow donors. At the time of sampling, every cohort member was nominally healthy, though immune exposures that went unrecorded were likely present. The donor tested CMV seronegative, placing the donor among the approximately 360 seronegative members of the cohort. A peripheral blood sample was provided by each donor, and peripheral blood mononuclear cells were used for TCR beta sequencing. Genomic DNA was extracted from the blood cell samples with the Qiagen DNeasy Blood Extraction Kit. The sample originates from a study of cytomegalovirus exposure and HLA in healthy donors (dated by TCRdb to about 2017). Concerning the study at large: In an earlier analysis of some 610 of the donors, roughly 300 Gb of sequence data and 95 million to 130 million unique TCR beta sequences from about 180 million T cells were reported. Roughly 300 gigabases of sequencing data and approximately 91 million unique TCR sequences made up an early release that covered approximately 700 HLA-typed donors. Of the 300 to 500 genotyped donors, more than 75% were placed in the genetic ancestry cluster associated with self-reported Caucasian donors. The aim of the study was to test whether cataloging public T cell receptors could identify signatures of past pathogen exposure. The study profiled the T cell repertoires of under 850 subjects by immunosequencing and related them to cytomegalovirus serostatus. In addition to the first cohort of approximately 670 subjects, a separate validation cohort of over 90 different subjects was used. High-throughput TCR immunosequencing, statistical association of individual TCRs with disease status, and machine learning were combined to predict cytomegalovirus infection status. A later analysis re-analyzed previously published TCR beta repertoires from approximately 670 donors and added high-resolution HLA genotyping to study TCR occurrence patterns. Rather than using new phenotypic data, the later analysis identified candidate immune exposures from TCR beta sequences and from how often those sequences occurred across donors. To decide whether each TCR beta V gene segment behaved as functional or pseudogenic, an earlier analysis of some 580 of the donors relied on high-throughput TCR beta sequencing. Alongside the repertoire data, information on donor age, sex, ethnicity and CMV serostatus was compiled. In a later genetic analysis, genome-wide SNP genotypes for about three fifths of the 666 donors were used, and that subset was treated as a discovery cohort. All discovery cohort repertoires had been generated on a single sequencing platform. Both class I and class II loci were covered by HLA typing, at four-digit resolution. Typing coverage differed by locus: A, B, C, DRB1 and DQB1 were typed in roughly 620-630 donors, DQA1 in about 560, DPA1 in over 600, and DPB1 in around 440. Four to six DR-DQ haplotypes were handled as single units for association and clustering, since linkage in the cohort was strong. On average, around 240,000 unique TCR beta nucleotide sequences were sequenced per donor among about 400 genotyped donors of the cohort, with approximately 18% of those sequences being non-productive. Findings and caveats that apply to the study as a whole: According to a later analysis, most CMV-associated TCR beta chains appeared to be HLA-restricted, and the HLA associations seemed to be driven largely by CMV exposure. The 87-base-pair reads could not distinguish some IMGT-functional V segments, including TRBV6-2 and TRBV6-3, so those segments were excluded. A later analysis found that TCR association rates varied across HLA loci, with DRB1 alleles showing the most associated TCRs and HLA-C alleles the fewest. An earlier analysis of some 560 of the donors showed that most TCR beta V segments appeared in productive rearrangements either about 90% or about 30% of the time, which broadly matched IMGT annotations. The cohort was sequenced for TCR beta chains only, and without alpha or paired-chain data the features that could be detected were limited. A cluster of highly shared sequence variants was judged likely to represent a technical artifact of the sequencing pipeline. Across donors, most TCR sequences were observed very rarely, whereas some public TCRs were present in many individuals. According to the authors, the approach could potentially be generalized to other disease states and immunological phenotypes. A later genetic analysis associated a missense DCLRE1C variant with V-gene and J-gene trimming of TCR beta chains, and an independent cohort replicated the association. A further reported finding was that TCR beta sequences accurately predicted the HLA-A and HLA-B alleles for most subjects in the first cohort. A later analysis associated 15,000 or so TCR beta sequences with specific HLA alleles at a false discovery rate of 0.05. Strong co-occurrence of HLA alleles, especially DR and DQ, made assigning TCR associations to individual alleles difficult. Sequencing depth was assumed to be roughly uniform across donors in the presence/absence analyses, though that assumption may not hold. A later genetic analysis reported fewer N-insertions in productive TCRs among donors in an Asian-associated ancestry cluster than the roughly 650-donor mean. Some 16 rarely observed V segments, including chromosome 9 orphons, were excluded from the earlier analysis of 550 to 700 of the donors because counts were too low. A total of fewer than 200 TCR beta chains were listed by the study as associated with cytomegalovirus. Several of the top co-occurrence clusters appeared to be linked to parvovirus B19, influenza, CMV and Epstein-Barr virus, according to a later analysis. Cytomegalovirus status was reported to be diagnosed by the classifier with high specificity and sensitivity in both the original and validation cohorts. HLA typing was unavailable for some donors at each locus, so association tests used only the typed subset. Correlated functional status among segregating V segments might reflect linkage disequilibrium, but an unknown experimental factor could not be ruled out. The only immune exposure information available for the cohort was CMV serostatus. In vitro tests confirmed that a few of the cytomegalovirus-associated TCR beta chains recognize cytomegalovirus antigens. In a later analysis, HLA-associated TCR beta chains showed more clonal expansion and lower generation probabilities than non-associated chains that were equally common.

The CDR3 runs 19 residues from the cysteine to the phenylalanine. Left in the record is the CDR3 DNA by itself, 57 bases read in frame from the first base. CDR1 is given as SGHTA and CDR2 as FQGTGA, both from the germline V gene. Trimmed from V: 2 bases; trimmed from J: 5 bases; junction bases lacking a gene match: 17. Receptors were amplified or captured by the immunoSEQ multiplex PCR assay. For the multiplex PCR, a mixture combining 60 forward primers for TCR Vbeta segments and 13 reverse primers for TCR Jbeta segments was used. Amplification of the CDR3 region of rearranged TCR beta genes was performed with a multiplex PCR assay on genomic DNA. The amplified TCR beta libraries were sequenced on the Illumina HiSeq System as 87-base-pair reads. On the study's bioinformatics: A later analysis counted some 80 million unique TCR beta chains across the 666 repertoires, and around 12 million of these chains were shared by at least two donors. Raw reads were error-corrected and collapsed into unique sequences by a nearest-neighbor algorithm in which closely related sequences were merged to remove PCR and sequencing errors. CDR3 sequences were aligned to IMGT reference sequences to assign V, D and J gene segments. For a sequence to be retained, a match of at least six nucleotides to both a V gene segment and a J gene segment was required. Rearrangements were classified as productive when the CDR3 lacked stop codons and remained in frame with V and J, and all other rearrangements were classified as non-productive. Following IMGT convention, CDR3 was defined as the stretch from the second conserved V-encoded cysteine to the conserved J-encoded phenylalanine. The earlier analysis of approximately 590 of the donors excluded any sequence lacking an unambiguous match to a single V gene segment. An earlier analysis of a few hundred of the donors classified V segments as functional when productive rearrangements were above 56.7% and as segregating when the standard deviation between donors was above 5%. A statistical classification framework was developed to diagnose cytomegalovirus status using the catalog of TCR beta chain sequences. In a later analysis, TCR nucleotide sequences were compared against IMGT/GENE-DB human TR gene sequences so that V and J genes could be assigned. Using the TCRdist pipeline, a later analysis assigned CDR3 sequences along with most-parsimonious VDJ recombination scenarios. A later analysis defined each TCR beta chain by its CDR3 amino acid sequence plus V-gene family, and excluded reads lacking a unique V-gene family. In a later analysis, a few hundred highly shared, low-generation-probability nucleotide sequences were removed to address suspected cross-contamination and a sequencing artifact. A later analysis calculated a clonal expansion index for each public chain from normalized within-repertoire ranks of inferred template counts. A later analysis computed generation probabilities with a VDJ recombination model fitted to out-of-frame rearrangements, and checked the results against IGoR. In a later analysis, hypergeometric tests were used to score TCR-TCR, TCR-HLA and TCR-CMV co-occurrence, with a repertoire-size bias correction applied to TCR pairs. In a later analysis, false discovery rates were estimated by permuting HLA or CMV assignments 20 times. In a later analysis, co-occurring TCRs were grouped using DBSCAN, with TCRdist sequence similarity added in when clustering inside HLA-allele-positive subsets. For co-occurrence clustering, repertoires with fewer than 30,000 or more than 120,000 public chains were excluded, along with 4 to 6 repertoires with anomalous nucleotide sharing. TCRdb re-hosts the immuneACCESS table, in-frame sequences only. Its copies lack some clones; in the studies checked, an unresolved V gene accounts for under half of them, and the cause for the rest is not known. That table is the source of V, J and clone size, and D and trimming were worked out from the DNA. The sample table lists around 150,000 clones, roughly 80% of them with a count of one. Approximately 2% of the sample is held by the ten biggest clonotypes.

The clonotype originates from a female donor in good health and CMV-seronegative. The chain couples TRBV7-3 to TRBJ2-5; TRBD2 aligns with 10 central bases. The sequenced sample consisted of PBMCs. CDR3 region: CASSLGKRGAAGGRETQYF. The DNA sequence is TGTGCCAGCAGCTTAGGGAAGCGAGGGGCAGCGGGAGGGAGGGAGACCCAGTACTTC.